This entry lists 5 T cell receptor beta chains sequenced from one sample in a study of cytomegalovirus exposure and HLA in healthy donors. 60 Vbeta and 13 Jbeta primers were used in PCR. The protocol was immunoSEQ multiplex PCR, while the TCRdb copy is restricted to in-frame clones and leaves out a portion. The sample has roughly 90,000 clones, roughly four fifths seen once; the top ten hold 4.6%. Sequencing was done on a sample of PBMCs. The receptors originated from a woman between 40 and 50 years old in good health and CMV-seropositive.

The V and J genes are TRBV5-6 and TRBJ1-3; D is unclear. Germline V lookup: CDR1 SGHDT, CDR2 YYEEEE. Trimming cost V 0 bases and J 4 bases, with 11 bases left between them. This CDR3 has 15 amino acids. CDR3 sequence (DNA): TGTGCCAGCAGCTTGGCGCTTACAGCAGGAAACACCATATATTTT. Amino acid sequence: CASSLALTAGNTIYF.

The chain links TRBV11-2 to TRBJ1-5, with 7 bases fitting TRBD1. CDR1 is SGHAT, CDR2 FQNNGV, per germline. V trimming: 5 bases; J trimming: 5 bases; junction bases outside the gene matches: 9. The CDR3 covers 15 residues. The chain's CDR3 is CASSLTGAPHQPQHF. The CDR3 coding sequence is TGTGCCAGCAGCCTCACAGGGGCACCCCATCAGCCCCAGCATTTT.

For the CDR3, the DNA is TGTGCCAGCAGCAAGGGGACAGATCCCTACGAGCAGTACTTC. Protein sequence: CASSKGTDPYEQYF. V usage is TRBV11-2 and J usage is TRBJ2-7; TRBD1 aligns across 7 bases. Germline CDR1 and CDR2: SGHAT and FQNNGV. CDR3 length equals 14 residues. Trimming at V came to 5 bases and at J to 2 bases, leaving 6 bases not matched to a gene.

This clone was counted once. The chain carries TRBV14 and TRBJ2-7, with 7 bases identical to TRBD2. After removal of 0 bases from V and 5 bases from J, the junction contained 7 bases not matched to a gene. The CDR3 totals 15 residues. The germline gives CDR1 SGHDN, CDR2 FVKESK. CDR3 amino acids: CASSQEAGRVDEQYF. CDR3 DNA sequence: TGTGCCAGCAGCCAAGAAGCGGGAAGGGTCGACGAGCAGTACTTC.

The chain joins TRBV11-2 to TRBJ2-1; the match to TRBD2 covers 12 bases. Germline-derived CDR1 and CDR2 are SGHAT and FQNNGV. The CDR3 is 16 residues long. J lost 4 bases, V lost 5 bases, and 6 bases had no gene match. The CDR3 region is CASSPGTSGLYNEQFF. CDR3 DNA sequence: TGTGCCAGCAGCCCTGGGACTAGCGGGCTTTACAATGAGCAGTTCTTC.